One TCR beta chain is described in this entry. The antigen is not known. This record belongs to a study of cytomegalovirus exposure and HLA in healthy donors. Study-level findings and limits: Per a prior analysis, the majority of TCR beta V segments were productive roughly 90% or roughly 30% of the time. There were reportedly fewer N-insertions in an Asian-associated ancestry cluster than the approximately 670-donor mean, in a later analysis. Accurate predictions that matched the HLA-A and HLA-B alleles of most subjects were reportedly made from TCR beta sequences. A link between a missense DCLRE1C variant and TCR beta V- and J-gene trimming emerged from a later analysis.

This CDR3 comprises 15 residues. The germline CDR1 and CDR2 sequences are MNHNY and SVGAGI (reference sequence). V shed 5 bases and J shed 7 bases, with 17 bases lying between them. The PCR was carried out with 60 Vbeta primers and 13 Jbeta primers. Profiled with immunoSEQ multiplex PCR; TCRdb holds only in-frame clones, not every one. The table includes approximately 100,000 clones, around 60% detected once. Specimen: PBMCs. The J gene is TRBJ1-4, the V gene TRBV6-6; tentative D call: TRBD1 (6 bases). This clonotype was obtained from a human donor in good health. CDR3 sequence: CASSRTQGHSEKLFF. For the CDR3, the DNA is TGTGCCAGCAGTCGGACACAGGGACACAGTGAAAAACTGTTTTTT.